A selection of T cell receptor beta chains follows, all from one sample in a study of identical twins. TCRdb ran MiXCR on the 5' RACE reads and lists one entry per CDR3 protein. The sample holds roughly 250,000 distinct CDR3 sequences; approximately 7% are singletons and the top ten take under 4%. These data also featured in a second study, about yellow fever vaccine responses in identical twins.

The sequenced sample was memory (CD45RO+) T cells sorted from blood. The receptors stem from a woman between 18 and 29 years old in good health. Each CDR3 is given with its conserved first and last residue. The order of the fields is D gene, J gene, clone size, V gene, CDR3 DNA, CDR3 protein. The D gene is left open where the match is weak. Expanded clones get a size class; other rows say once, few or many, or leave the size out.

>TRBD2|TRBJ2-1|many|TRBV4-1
TGCGCCAGCAGCCCAGGGACTAGCGGCAGCTCCTACAATGAGCAGTTCTTC
CASSPGTSGSSYNEQFF
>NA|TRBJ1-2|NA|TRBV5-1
TGCGCCAGCAGCTTGGACCCTAGAGGGGGTGGCTACACCTTC
CASSLDPRGGGYTF
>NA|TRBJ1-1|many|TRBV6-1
TGTGCCAGCAGCCTCCACACCATGAACACTGAAGCTTTCTTT
CASSLHTMNTEAFF
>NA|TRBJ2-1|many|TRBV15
TGTGCCACCAGTGGGTCCTACAATGAGCAGTTCTTC
CATSGSYNEQFF
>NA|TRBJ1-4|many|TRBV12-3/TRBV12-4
TGTGCCAGCAGGCCGCGAAGCGGGGCAACTAATGAAAAACTGTTTTTT
CASRPRSGATNEKLFF
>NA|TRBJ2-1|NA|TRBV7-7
TGTGCCAGCAGCTTAGATTCTCTAGGAAGGGGGGAGCAGTTCTTC
CASSLDSLGRGEQFF
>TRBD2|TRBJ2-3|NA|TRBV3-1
TGTGCCAGCAGCCCGTCGAGGGAGGGGTCTTTGCGTGTTAGCACAGATACGCAGTATTTT
CASSPSREGSLRVSTDTQYF
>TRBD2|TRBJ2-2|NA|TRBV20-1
TGCAGTGCTAGGGAGACTAGCGGGGGCCTAAGATACACCGGGGAGCTGTTTTTT
CSARETSGGLRYTGELFF
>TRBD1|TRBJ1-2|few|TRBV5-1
TGCGCCAGCAGCTTGGAACAGGGGAAAGGCTACACCTTC
CASSLEQGKGYTF
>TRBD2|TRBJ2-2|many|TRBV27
TGTGCCAGCCGGATAACTAGCGGGGGCGTAACCGGGGAGCTGTTTTTT
CASRITSGGVTGELFF
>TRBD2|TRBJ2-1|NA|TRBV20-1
TGCAGTGCTAGAGAGGCGGGAGGGCCGTTCTACAATGAGCAGTTCTTC
CSAREAGGPFYNEQFF
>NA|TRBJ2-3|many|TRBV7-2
TGTGCCAGCAGCTATCCCGGGAATACGCAGTATTTT
CASSYPGNTQYF
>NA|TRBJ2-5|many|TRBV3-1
TGTGCCAGCAGCCAACGGGCCAGGGGCCTCGGAGAGACCCAGTACTTC
CASSQRARGLGETQYF
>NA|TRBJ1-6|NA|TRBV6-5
TGTGCCAGCAGTTACTACCTTTCCTATAATTCACCCCTCCACTTT
CASSYYLSYNSPLHF
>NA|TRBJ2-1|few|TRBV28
TGTGCCAGCAGTCAAGGTCGCGATGAGCAGTTCTTC
CASSQGRDEQFF
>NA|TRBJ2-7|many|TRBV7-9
TGTGCCAGCAGCCTCGAAGGCGGAGCCGCCTACGAGCAGTACTTC
CASSLEGGAAYEQYF
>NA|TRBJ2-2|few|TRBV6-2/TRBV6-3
TGTGCCAGCAGCTACAACACGAACACCGGGGAGCTGTTTTTT
CASSYNTNTGELFF
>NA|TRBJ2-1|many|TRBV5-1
TGCGCCAGCAGCCCCAGGTATTACAATGAGCAGTTCTTC
CASSPRYYNEQFF
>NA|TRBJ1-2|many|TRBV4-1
TGCGCCAGCAGCCAAGTTCAGGGAAACTATGGCTACACCTTC
CASSQVQGNYGYTF
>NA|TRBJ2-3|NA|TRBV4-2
TGTGCCAGCAGCCAAGATGGCGAGGGAGAGGCAGATACGCAGTATTTT
CASSQDGEGEADTQYF
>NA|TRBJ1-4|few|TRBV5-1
TGCGCCAGCAGCAGAAGTTTAGGGGTCAATGAAAAACTGTTTTTT
CASSRSLGVNEKLFF
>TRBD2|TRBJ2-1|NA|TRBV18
TGTGCCAGCTCACCACGCCTAGCGGGAGTAAAGGGCAATGAGCAGTTCTTC
CASSPRLAGVKGNEQFF
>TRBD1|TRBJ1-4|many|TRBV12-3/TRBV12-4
TGTGCCAGCAGAACAACAGGGGGAGCTAATGAAAAACTGTTTTTT
CASRTTGGANEKLFF
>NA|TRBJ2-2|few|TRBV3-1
TGTGCCAGCAGCCAGGGCCAGCGCGCGGAGCTGTTTTTT
CASSQGQRAELFF
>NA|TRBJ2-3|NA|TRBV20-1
TGCAGTGCTAGAGATGCCGCGGGGCCCACAGATACGCAGTATTTT
CSARDAAGPTDTQYF
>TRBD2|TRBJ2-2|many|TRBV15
TGTGCCACCAGCAGGGAACTAGCGGGACGTAAGAACACCGGGGAGCTGTTTTTT
CATSRELAGRKNTGELFF
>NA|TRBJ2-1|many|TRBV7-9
TGTGCCAGCAGCTTAGATCACGGCGAGCAGTTCTTC
CASSLDHGEQFF
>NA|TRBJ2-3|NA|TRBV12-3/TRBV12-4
TGTGCCAGCAGCGGACAGACAGATACGCAGTATTTT
CASSGQTDTQYF
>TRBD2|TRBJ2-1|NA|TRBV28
TGTGCCAGCAGCGACCCGGGGGGGCGCCTAAATGAGCAGTTCTTC
CASSDPGGRLNEQFF
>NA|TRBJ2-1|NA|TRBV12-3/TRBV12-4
TGTGCCAGCAGTTTGGTAGCAGGAGGCCACAATGAGCAGTTCTTC
CASSLVAGGHNEQFF
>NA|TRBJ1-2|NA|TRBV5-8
TGTGCCAGCAGCTGGGCAGGAGTTAACCGTGGCTACACCTTC
CASSWAGVNRGYTF
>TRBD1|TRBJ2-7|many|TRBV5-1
TGCGCCAGCTCTTTAGTCGGACAGGCCTTCTACGAGCAGTACTTC
CASSLVGQAFYEQYF
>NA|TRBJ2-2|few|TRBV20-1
TGCAGTGCGCGGACAGCGGCCGGGGAGCTGTTTTTT
CSARTAAGELFF
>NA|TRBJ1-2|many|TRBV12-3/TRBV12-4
TGTGCCAGCAGTTTTCGGGACGGCTATGGCTACACCTTC
CASSFRDGYGYTF
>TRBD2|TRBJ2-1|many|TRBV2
TGTGCCAGCAGACCCGGACTAGGATTGGACAATGAGCAGTTCTTC
CASRPGLGLDNEQFF
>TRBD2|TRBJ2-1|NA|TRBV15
TGTGCCACCAGCAACGTAGCGGGCTCCTACAATGAGCAGTTCTTC
CATSNVAGSYNEQFF
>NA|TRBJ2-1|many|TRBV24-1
TGTGCCACCAGTGATGCCGGGACAGAGCAGTTCTTC
CATSDAGTEQFF
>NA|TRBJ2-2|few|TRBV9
TGTGCCAGCAGCACCGGGGAGCTGTTTTTT
CASSTGELFF
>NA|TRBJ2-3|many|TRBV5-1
TGCGCCAGCAGCCCCGCCGGGCCAGATACGCAGTATTTT
CASSPAGPDTQYF
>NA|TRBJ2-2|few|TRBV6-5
TGTGCCAGCAGTTACTCACAAGCGACCGGGGAGCTGTTTTTT
CASSYSQATGELFF
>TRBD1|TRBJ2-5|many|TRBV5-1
TGCGCCAGCAGCTCCATATACGGACAGGGCAGGTCAGAGACCCAGTACTTC
CASSSIYGQGRSETQYF
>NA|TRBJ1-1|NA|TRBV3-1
TGTGCCAGCAGCCCGACTGCGAACACTGAAGCTTTCTTT
CASSPTANTEAFF
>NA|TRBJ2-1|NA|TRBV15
TGTGCCACCAGCAGCCGGGAGAAGAAGTTCTTC
CATSSREKKFF
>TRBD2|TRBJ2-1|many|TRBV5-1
TGCGCCAGCAGCCCACAAGGTGCCGGACTAGCGGGGCCTAATGAGCAGTTCTTC
CASSPQGAGLAGPNEQFF
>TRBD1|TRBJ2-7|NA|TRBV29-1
TGCAGCGCCGCCTCCTCCGGGACAGGTCTTACATACGAGCAGTACTTC
CSAASSGTGLTYEQYF
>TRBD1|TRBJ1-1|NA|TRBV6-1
TGTGCCAGCAACGGACAGGGTGGAAACACTGAAGCTTTCTTT
CASNGQGGNTEAFF
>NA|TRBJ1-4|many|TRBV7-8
TGTGCCAGCAGCTTAGCGGCCATTGCAACTAATGAAAAACTGTTTTTT
CASSLAAIATNEKLFF
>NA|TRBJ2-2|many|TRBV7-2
TGTGCCAGCAGTTACCGCATGGGGAACACCGGGGAGCTGTTTTTT
CASSYRMGNTGELFF
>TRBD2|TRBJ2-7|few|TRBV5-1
TGCGCCAGCAGCTTGGAAGGTAGCGGGAGGTATGGCGAGCAGTACTTC
CASSLEGSGRYGEQYF
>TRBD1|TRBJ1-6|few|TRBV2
TGTGCCAGCAGAGAGGGACAGGTCTCGGGTTCACCCCTCCACTTT
CASREGQVSGSPLHF
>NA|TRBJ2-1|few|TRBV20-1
TGCAGTGCGTTACAGGGCCTCGGGGACAATGAGCAGTTCTTC
CSALQGLGDNEQFF
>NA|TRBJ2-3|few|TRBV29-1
TGCAGCGTTGAAAGGGGGGGGGTGGATACGCAGTATTTT
CSVERGGVDTQYF
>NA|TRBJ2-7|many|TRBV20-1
TGCAGTGCTAGAGATTGGTGGGGGAGCGGGTACGAGCAGTACTTC
CSARDWWGSGYEQYF
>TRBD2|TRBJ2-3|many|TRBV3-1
TGTGCCAGCAGCCCCTATCGGGGGGGGGATACGCAGTATTTT
CASSPYRGGDTQYF
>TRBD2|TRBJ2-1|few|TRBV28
TGTGCCAGCAGTTTATGGACTAGCGGGAGGGCCAGGAATGAGCAGTTCTTC
CASSLWTSGRARNEQFF
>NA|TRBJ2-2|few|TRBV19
TGTGCCAGTACCAGGTCCGGGGAGCTGTTTTTT
CASTRSGELFF
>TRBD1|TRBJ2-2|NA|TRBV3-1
TGTGCCAGCCTGGGACAGGACGGGGAGCTGTTTTTT
CASLGQDGELFF
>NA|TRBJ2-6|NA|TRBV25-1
TGTGCCAGCAGTGCAAACAGGGACTCTGGGGCCAACGTCCTGACTTTC
CASSANRDSGANVLTF
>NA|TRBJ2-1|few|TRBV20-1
TGCAGTGCCGTTAGGTCGTCTACCAACTCCTACAATGAGCAGTTCTTC
CSAVRSSTNSYNEQFF
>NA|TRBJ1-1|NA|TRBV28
TGTGCCAGCAGTTTCGGTCTGGGGTGGGCTTTCTTT
CASSFGLGWAFF